Listed below are T cell receptor beta chains from one sample, sequenced in a study of blood T cell repertoires in COVID-19. Sequenced by immunoSEQ multiplex PCR; TCRdb stores in-frame clones only, minus some. Counted here are some 73,000 clones, 85% occurring once; the ten biggest clones make up roughly 9.6%. The sample taken for sequencing was peripheral blood. These receptors were obtained from a middle-aged man with COVID-19, enrolled during active disease. Each CDR3 is given with its conserved first and last residue. The D gene is left open where the match is weak. Clone size is stated in some rows and not others, as once, few, many or a class when expanded.

j_gene | abundance | v_gene | d_gene | CDR3aa | CDR3nt
TRBJ2-3 | few | TRBV5-1 | TRBD1 | CASSAATGTNTQYF | TGCGCCAGCAGCGCGGCGACAGGGACGAATACGCAGTATTTT
TRBJ1-3 | . | TRBV5-5 | . | CASSSPKITQGYSGNTIYF | TGTGCCAGCAGCTCGCCCAAAATAACACAGGGTTACTCTGGAAACACCATATATTTT
TRBJ1-5 | . | TRBV6-5 | TRBD1 | CASSYQGAQPQHF | TGTGCCAGCAGTTACCAGGGGGCTCAGCCCCAGCATTTT
TRBJ2-7 | . | TRBV6-6 | TRBD1 | CASSRGDRSFFAYEQYF | TGTGCCAGCAGCCGAGGGGACAGATCTTTCTTTGCCTACGAGCAGTACTTC
TRBJ2-7 | . | TRBV6-6 | . | CASSWDTSYEQYF | TGTGCCAGCAGCTGGGACACCTCCTACGAGCAGTACTTC
TRBJ2-6 | . | TRBV24-1 | TRBD1 | CATSELTGDGANVLTF | TGTGCCACCAGTGAGCTAACAGGGGATGGGGCCAACGTCCTGACTTTC
TRBJ1-2 | . | TRBV10-2 | . | CATVRGNYGYTF | TGCGCCACCGTAAGGGGAAACTATGGCTACACCTTC
TRBJ2-7 | . | TRBV11-3 | TRBD2 | CASSLGGSGSRYEQYF | TGTGCCAGCAGCTTAGGTGGAAGCGGGAGTCGCTACGAGCAGTACTTC
TRBJ1-1 | . | TRBV6-2/TRBV6-3 | TRBD1 | CASSWGQGSLTEAFF | TGTGCCAGCAGTTGGGGACAGGGTTCCCTCACTGAAGCTTTCTTT
TRBJ2-5 | . | TRBV4-3 | . | CASSQGLAQETQYF | TGCGCCAGCAGCCAAGGGCTAGCCCAGGAGACCCAGTACTTC
TRBJ2-1 | . | TRBV29-1 | TRBD2 | CSVGAGDSYNEQFF | TGCAGCGTGGGAGCGGGAGACTCCTACAATGAGCAGTTCTTC
TRBJ1-2 | . | TRBV5-4 | TRBD1 | CASSLQGAQGYTF | TGTGCCAGCAGCCTCCAGGGGGCGCAGGGCTACACCTTC
TRBJ2-7 | . | TRBV12-3/TRBV12-4 | . | CASSLNRGGEQYF | TGTGCCAGCAGTTTAAACAGGGGGGGCGAGCAGTACTTC
TRBJ2-1 | . | TRBV15 | . | CATSRDGLFEQFF | TGTGCCACCAGCAGAGATGGGCTATTTGAGCAGTTCTTC
TRBJ2-2 | . | TRBV25-1 | . | CASSESPLHRETGELFF | TGTGCCAGCAGTGAATCCCCACTCCACAGGGAGACCGGGGAGCTGTTTTTT
TRBJ2-5 | . | TRBV28 | TRBD2 | CASNAAGTTQTQYF | TGTGCCAGCAACGCCGCCGGGACTACCCAAACCCAGTACTTC
TRBJ2-7 | . | TRBV18 | . | CASSLSRGGGHYEQYF | TGTGCCAGCTCACTTTCCAGGGGAGGGGGACACTACGAGCAGTACTTC
TRBJ2-3 | . | TRBV9 | TRBD2 | CASSVDGGTDTQYF | TGTGCCAGCAGCGTAGACGGGGGGACAGATACGCAGTATTTT
TRBJ2-1 | . | TRBV7-2 | . | CASSRETTLLNEQFF | TGTGCCAGCAGCAGAGAGACGACTCTCCTCAATGAGCAGTTCTTC
TRBJ2-1 | . | TRBV6-1 | TRBD2 | CASSAVTSGSYNEQFF | TGTGCCAGCAGTGCCGTGACTAGCGGGAGTTACAATGAGCAGTTCTTC
TRBJ1-4 | . | TRBV5-1 | . | CASSWSTGRNEKLFF | TGCGCCAGCAGCTGGTCGACAGGACGGAATGAAAAACTGTTTTTT
TRBJ2-7 | . | TRBV30 | TRBD2 | CAWMDWGGTYEQYF | TGTGCCTGGATGGACTGGGGGGGGACCTACGAGCAGTACTTC
TRBJ1-5 | . | TRBV6-5 | . | CASQVGNQPQHF | TGTGCCAGCCAGGTTGGAAATCAGCCCCAGCATTTT
TRBJ1-4 | . | TRBV5-1 | TRBD1 | CASSSYGQGGEKLFF | TGCGCCAGCAGCTCTTATGGACAGGGAGGTGAAAAACTGTTTTTT
TRBJ2-7 | . | TRBV19 | . | CASSPSRVIHEQYF | TGTGCCAGTAGTCCCTCCAGGGTGATCCACGAGCAGTACTTC
TRBJ1-5 | . | TRBV30 | . | CAWSTSGASNQPQHF | TGTGCCTGGAGTACCTCAGGGGCGAGCAATCAGCCCCAGCATTTT
TRBJ2-2 | . | TRBV21-1 | . | CASSKVWASPARTNTGELFF | TGTGCCAGCAGCAAAGTTTGGGCCAGCCCCGCCAGGACGAACACCGGGGAGCTGTTTTTT
TRBJ2-2 | . | TRBV10-3 | TRBD1 | CAISEGQGTLRTGELFF | TGTGCCATCAGTGAGGGACAGGGGACCCTTAGGACCGGGGAGCTGTTTTTT
TRBJ1-5 | . | TRBV12-3/TRBV12-4 | TRBD1 | CASSLTGAQPQHF | TGTGCCAGCAGCCTAACAGGGGCCCAGCCCCAGCATTTT
TRBJ2-7 | . | TRBV5-1 | . | CASSLATGNYEQYF | TGCGCCAGCAGCTTGGCTACCGGTAACTACGAGCAGTACTTC
TRBJ1-1 | . | TRBV11-2 | TRBD1 | CASSSATGSYTEAFF | TGTGCCAGCAGTTCCGCGACAGGGTCGTACACTGAAGCTTTCTTT
TRBJ2-5 | . | TRBV5-4 | TRBD1 | CASSSGQGQTQYF | TGTGCCAGCAGCTCGGGACAGGGGCAGACCCAGTACTTC
TRBJ1-5 | . | TRBV7-8 | TRBD1 | CASSRRQGSPQPQHF | TGTGCCAGCAGCCGGCGACAGGGATCCCCCCAGCCCCAGCATTTT
TRBJ2-7 | . | TRBV5-3 | TRBD1 | CARSLAQSKGDRAGEQYF | TGTGCCAGAAGCTTGGCGCAATCTAAAGGCGACAGGGCCGGCGAGCAGTACTTC
TRBJ2-1 | few | TRBV11-2 | TRBD2 | CASSPGLASGLQQFF | TGTGCCAGCAGCCCCGGACTAGCCTCGGGGCTACAGCAGTTCTTC
TRBJ2-3 | few | TRBV6-4 | TRBD1 | CASSATGSSTDTQYF | TGTGCCAGCAGTGCGACAGGGTCTAGCACAGATACGCAGTATTTT
TRBJ1-3 | . | TRBV30 | TRBD1 | CAWSVTGAGNTIYF | TGTGCCTGGAGTGTGACAGGGGCTGGAAACACCATATATTTT
TRBJ2-1 | . | TRBV5-1 | TRBD2 | CASSLAGMGGYNEQFF | TGCGCCAGCAGCTTGGCCGGAATGGGGGGGTACAATGAGCAGTTCTTC
TRBJ1-2 | . | TRBV19 | . | CASSIAGWHGYTF | TGTGCCAGTAGTATCGCAGGTTGGCATGGCTACACCTTC
TRBJ1-6 | . | TRBV19 | TRBD1 | CASRRTGVGDSPLHF | TGTGCCAGTAGGAGGACAGGGGTTGGGGATTCACCCCTCCACTTT
TRBJ2-5 | . | TRBV19 | TRBD1 | CATRQGGETQYF | TGTGCCACCCGACAGGGGGGGGAGACCCAGTACTTC
TRBJ2-1 | . | TRBV4-1 | TRBD2 | CASSALAGGWDEQFF | TGCGCCAGCAGCGCCCTAGCGGGAGGATGGGATGAGCAGTTCTTC
TRBJ1-1 | . | TRBV14 | . | CASSQDLTGTEAFF | TGTGCCAGCAGCCAAGATCTCACGGGGACTGAAGCTTTCTTT
TRBJ2-6 | . | TRBV19 | . | CASSIGPRSGANVLTF | TGTGCCAGTAGTATAGGTCCTAGATCTGGGGCCAACGTCCTGACTTTC
TRBJ2-1 | . | TRBV2 | TRBD2 | CASRPGLAGEDNEQFF | TGTGCCAGCAGACCGGGACTAGCGGGAGAAGACAATGAGCAGTTCTTC
TRBJ2-1 | . | TRBV4-3 | . | CASSQVGAVNEQFF | TGCGCCAGCAGCCAAGTAGGCGCGGTCAATGAGCAGTTCTTC
TRBJ1-1 | . | TRBV6-5 | TRBD1 | CASSYHRGGTEAFF | TGTGCCAGCAGTTACCACAGGGGGGGAACTGAAGCTTTCTTT
TRBJ1-3 | once | TRBV27 | . | CASSFRGSSGNTIYF | TGTGCCAGCAGTTTCCGGGGGAGCTCTGGAAACACCATATATTTT
TRBJ2-3 | once | TRBV29-1 | TRBD1 | CSVTGQGIRTDTQYF | TGCAGCGTGACGGGACAGGGTATAAGGACAGATACGCAGTATTTT
TRBJ1-2 | . | TRBV21-1 | . | CASKSLFGQGGYGYTF | TGTGCCAGCAAGTCCCTTTTCGGGCAGGGCGGCTATGGCTACACCTTC
TRBJ2-7 | . | TRBV3-1/TRBV3-2 | TRBD1 | CASSPSGQGREQYF | TGTGCCAGCAGCCCCTCAGGACAGGGGAGGGAGCAGTACTTC
TRBJ2-7 | . | TRBV14 | . | CASSLGTYEQYF | TGTGCCAGCAGCCTCGGGACCTACGAGCAGTACTTC